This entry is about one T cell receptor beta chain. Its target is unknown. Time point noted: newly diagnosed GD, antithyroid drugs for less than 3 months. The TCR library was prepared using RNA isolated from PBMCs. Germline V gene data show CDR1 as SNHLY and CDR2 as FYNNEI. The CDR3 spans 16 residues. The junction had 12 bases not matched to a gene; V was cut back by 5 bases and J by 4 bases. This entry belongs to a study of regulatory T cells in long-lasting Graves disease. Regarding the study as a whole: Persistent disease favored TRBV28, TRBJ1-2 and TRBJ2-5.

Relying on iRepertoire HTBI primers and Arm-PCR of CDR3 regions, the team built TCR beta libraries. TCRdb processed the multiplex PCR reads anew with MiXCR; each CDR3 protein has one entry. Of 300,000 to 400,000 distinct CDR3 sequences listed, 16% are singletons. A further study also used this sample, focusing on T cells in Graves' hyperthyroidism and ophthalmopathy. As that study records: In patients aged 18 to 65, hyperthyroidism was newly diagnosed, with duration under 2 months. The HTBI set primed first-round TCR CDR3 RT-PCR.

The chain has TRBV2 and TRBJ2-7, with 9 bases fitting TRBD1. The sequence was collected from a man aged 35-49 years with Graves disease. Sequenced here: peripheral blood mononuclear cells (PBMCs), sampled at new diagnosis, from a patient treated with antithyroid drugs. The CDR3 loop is CASSKSSGTGLYEQYF. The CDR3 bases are TGTGCCAGCAGTAAATCCTCCGGGACAGGGTTGTACGAGCAGTACTTC. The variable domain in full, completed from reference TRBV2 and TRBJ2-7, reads EPEVTQTPSHQVTQMGQEVILRCVPISNHLYFYWYRQILGQKVEFLVSFYNNEISEKSEIFDDQFSVERPDGSNFTLKIRSTKLEDSAMYFCASSKSSGTGLYEQYFGPGTRLTVT.